This T cell receptor beta chain comes out of a study of blood T cells in healthy people across ages. A second PCR, run for about 6 to 11 cycles, used a sample-barcoded 5' primer plus a J-beta primer mix. Every cDNA molecule bore a tag from a template-switch adaptor containing 12 random nucleotides. Sequencing recovered at least 3 million CDR3-containing paired-end reads from each sample. TCRdb fed the 5' RACE reads into MiXCR, producing one record per CDR3 protein. The table lists 600,000 or so distinct CDR3 sequences, around 21% of them singletons, with 3% to 4% in the top ten. A word on this clonotype: Its antigen remains unidentified.

Germline CDR1 is SGDLS and CDR2 is YYNGEE. This CDR3 region has 15 residues. Overall study findings and caveats: Any changes in expanded clonotypes were possibly confounded, as donor CMV status remained unknown. Roughly linear age-related decline in beta diversity appeared, significant by age roughly 40.

The material sequenced was blood. This rearrangement joins TRBV9 to TRBJ2-7, with TRBD2 as a possible D gene (5 bases). Judging by the DNA end, TRBJ2-5 fits better; the J call may be wrong. This TCR came from a man in his 70s in good health. The CDR3 loop reads CASSTSWTGQETQYF. In DNA, the CDR3 is TGTGCCAGCAGCACGAGCTGGACGGGACAAGAGACCCAGTACTTC.